This T cell receptor (beta chain) was observed in a study of blood T cells in healthy people across ages. There are a few counts of this clonotype. Its antigen remains unknown. Through a sample-barcoded 5' primer and a J-beta primer mix, a second PCR was run for roughly 7 to 12 cycles. Via MiXCR, TCRdb re-called the 5' RACE reads, giving one row per CDR3 protein. The data show 250,000 to 300,000 distinct CDR3 sequences, 25% to 30% seen once. Study-wide findings and caveats: Diversity of TCR beta per million T cells declined in a roughly linear way with age.

The CDR3 loop spans 14 amino acids. Germline V gene sequence: CDR1 LGHDT, CDR2 YNNKEL (reference sequence). This TCR derives from a woman in her 70s in good health. The V call is TRBV3-1, the J call TRBJ2-1; 7 nucleotides agree with TRBD2. The DNA end lines up better with TRBJ2-7; the J call may be wrong. The sequencing sample was made of blood. The CDR3, as DNA: TGTGCCAGCAGCCAGGGCGAAGCGGGAAACGAGCAGTACTTC. Amino acid sequence: CASSQGEAGNEQYF.